This T cell receptor (beta chain) was sequenced during a study of blood T cell repertoires in COVID-19 (dated by TCRdb to 2020 to 2021). General notes on the study: The collaborator samples originated in the United States, Italy and Spain and spanned the acute and convalescent phases of COVID-19. The material from the prospective study consisted of cDNA or gDNA derived from T cells, B-cell-depleted T cells, or PBMCs. Subjects who had been exposed to COVID-19, were actively infected with it, or had recovered from it provided the deeply sampled blood TCRbeta repertoires that made up the dataset. A freely available public database, intended as a resource for researchers studying the immune response to SARS-CoV-2, is where the repertoires were released. The samples were drawn from two sources: the first 160 participants of the ongoing ImmuneRACE study, and over 950 subjects contributed by 6 global collaborators. Sample metadata almost always included a de-identified subject ID, COVID-19 status, age in years and sex. HLA class I and class II types, where available, came from metadata supplied by the sample provider rather than from assay-based typing.

Here is what the overall study found, with its caveats: How much clinical and demographic metadata was included differed by source and by participant, and the metadata was provided uncurated.

In regard to this clone: What this receptor recognizes is not known. The input lacks base qualities; no much larger clone sits a single base away.

At one collaborating source in Seattle, patients were enrolled during active infection and were followed longitudinally through the course of disease. The collaborating institutions used their own protocols to collect whole blood in K2EDTA tubes. For TCRbeta analysis, collaborators shipped samples in one of three forms: frozen whole blood, isolated PBMCs, or DNA extracted from either of those sample types. TCRbeta CDR3 regions were amplified from genomic DNA using the immunoSEQ Assay, a bias-controlled multiplex PCR. Concerning the study's data processing: The number of nucleated cells in each sample was estimated from the amplification of reference gene primers within the assay. To quantify the absolute abundance of each unique TCRbeta CDR3 rearrangement, sequence reads were collapsed and filtered. For each sample, productive Simpson clonality was calculated by taking the square root of Simpson's diversity index across productive rearrangements. As stored in TCRdb, this immuneACCESS dataset retains in-frame rearrangements with V and J assigned. A fraction of the clones does not appear; measured against another copy, unresolved V genes explain less than half of the discrepancy, and the remainder lacks a known reason. From that table come the V and J calls and clone size; the DNA was used to work out D and trimming. The sample table records approximately 61,000 clones; approximately 83% of these occur just once. Roughly a tenth of the sample lies in the top ten.

For CDR1 and CDR2, the germline V gene lists MNHEY and SVGAGI. The CDR3 goes from the cysteine to the phenylalanine over 14 residues. The CDR3 DNA has 42 bases and is translated from base 1. V lost 6 bases and J lost 4 bases; the stretch between them is 13 bases long. The source is a man aged 45-65 years with COVID-19, enrolled during active disease. What was sequenced was peripheral blood. The chain employs TRBV6-5 and TRBJ2-1, with a tentative D gene TRBD1 over 5 matching bases. The CDR3 protein is CASRSSTAYNEQFF. Read as DNA, the sequence is TGTGCCAGCAGGTCATCGACAGCTTACAATGAGCAGTTCTTC.